The 29 T cell receptor beta chains in this list originate from one sample, sequenced in a study of OX40 agonist ivuxolimab in advanced cancers. TCRdb's copy holds only in-frame clones and misses some; the assay was immunoSEQ multiplex PCR. Of 76,000 or so clones listed, 93% are singletons. The sequencing used CD4+ or CD8+ T cells sorted from blood, collected in a trial of the OX40 agonist ivuxolimab. These receptors were collected from an adult with an advanced solid tumor such as melanoma, head and neck, liver or kidney cancer.

This chain joins TRBV19 and TRBJ2-2, with D perhaps TRBD1 (5 bases). Germline V gives CDR1 LNHDA, CDR2 SQIVND (reference sequence). The length of the CDR3 is 15 residues. V shed 3 bases and J shed 2 bases, with 10 bases lying between them. The CDR3 protein is CASSISGSNTGELFF. The DNA of the CDR3 is TGTGCCAGTAGTATCTCAGGGTCCAACACCGGGGAGCTGTTTTTT.

This chain's CDR3 is CASTPTGGSGNTIYF. CDR3 in DNA: TGTGCCAGCACCCCCACAGGGGGATCCGGAAACACCATATATTTT. The rearrangement links TRBV6-5 to TRBJ1-3; TRBD1 aligns across 8 bases. Per germline, CDR1 MNHEY and CDR2 SVGAGI. This CDR3 comprises 15 residues. The trim removed 7 bases at V and 4 bases at J, leaving 9 bases unmatched.

J is TRBJ1-5 and V is TRBV30, with D unresolved. Trimming cost V 1 base and J 5 bases, with 9 bases left between them. The CDR3 runs 13 residues. Looked up from germline, CDR1 is GTSNPN and CDR2 is SVGIG (reference sequence). The CDR3 protein is CAWSEEGHQPQHF. The CDR3 bases are TGTGCCTGGAGTGAGGAGGGTCATCAGCCCCAGCATTTT.

This clone was observed once. The chain carries TRBV5-1 and TRBJ1-5; D may be TRBD1 (5 bases). CDR1 is SGHRS and CDR2 is YFSETQ in the germline V gene. V was clipped by 5 bases and J by 5 bases, with 8 bases between them. This CDR3 is built from 12 residues. The chain's CDR3 is CASRGGDQPQHF. In nucleotides, the CDR3 is TGCGCCAGCAGGGGGGGGGATCAGCCCCAGCATTTT. Full variable domain (missing parts from reference TRBV5-1 and TRBJ1-5): KAGVTQTPRYLIKTRGQQVTLSCSPISGHRSVSWYQQTPGQGLQFLFEYFSETQRNKGNFPGRFSGRQFSNSRSEMNVSTLELGDSALYLCASRGGDQPQHFGDGTRLSIL.

This sequence joins TRBV29-1 and TRBJ2-1; 8 nucleotides line up with TRBD2. The CDR3 length is 14 residues. Germline lookup yields CDR1 SQVTM and CDR2 ANQGSEA. The J segment lost 0 bases and the V segment lost 6 bases, leaving 4 bases of the junction unmatched. In DNA, the CDR3 is TGCAGCGTCCCGAGCGGGAGCTCCTACAATGAGCAGTTCTTC. Translated: CSVPSGSSYNEQFF.

The J gene is TRBJ1-1, the V gene TRBV27; D is perhaps TRBD1 (5 bases). V was shortened by 3 bases and J by 5 bases, with 16 bases between the two germline ends. This CDR3 has 15 residues. In germline, CDR1 is MNHEY, CDR2 SMNVEV (reference sequence). In DNA form, the CDR3 reads TGTGCCAGCAGTTTGGTTGGTCAGGGAAGAACTGAAGCTTTCTTT. As protein: CASSLVGQGRTEAFF.

The chain couples TRBV28 to TRBJ2-7; D possibly corresponds to TRBD1 (6 bases). Per the germline V gene, CDR1 is MDHEN and CDR2 is SYDVKM. The germline V and J ends were trimmed by 2 bases and 0 bases, with 11 bases remaining between them. This CDR3 is built from 15 residues. CDR3 in amino acids: CASSLVMDSSYEQYF. CDR3 DNA sequence: TGTGCCAGCAGTTTAGTAATGGACAGCTCCTACGAGCAGTACTTC.

The genes are TRBV4-1 and TRBJ1-1, with D hard to call. This CDR3 is 13 amino acids long. V was shortened by 2 bases and J by 3 bases, with 7 bases between the two germline ends. Germline V lookup: CDR1 MGHRA, CDR2 YSYEKL. This CDR3 is CASSQPDDTEAFF. The CDR3 DNA sequence: TGCGCCAGCAGCCAACCGGACGACACTGAAGCTTTCTTT.

This clone was seen a single time. This chain joins TRBV7-9 and TRBJ2-1, with D perhaps given as TRBD1 or TRBD2 (7 bases each). Germline V lookup: CDR1 SEHNR, CDR2 FQNEAQ (reference sequence). This CDR3 region has 16 residues. The germline V and J ends were trimmed by 5 bases and 0 bases, with 14 bases remaining between them. CDR3 in DNA: TGTGCCAGCAGCGGGGAGGGGGCTAGCTCCTACAATGAGCAGTTCTTC. As protein: CASSGEGASSYNEQFF.

The chain recombines TRBV6-6 with TRBJ2-2; D call uncertain. Trimming took off 5 bases at V and 6 bases at J, with 7 bases between the two ends. This CDR3 spans 12 amino acids. Germline V gives CDR1 MNHNY, CDR2 SVGAGI (reference sequence). CDR3 DNA: TGTGCCAGCAGTACGGGCTCCGGGGAGCTGTTTTTT. Translating it yields CASSTGSGELFF.

The V and J genes are TRBV5-6 and TRBJ1-5, with TRBD1 identical over 7 bases. This CDR3 has 16 amino acids. Germline values: CDR1 SGHDT, CDR2 YYEEEE. With V trimmed by 2 bases and J by 2 bases, 7 bases remained unmatched. The CDR3 region has the DNA TGTGCCAGCAGCTTCTGGATAACAGGGGGCAATCAGCCCCAGCATTTT. It yields the protein CASSFWITGGNQPQHF.

V is TRBV27 and J is TRBJ1-6; D is possibly TRBD1 (5 bases). The V and J ends lost 6 bases and 7 bases respectively, with 16 bases between them. This CDR3 spans 15 amino acids. Germline lookup yields CDR1 MNHEY and CDR2 SMNVEV (reference sequence). The CDR3 region has the DNA TGTGCCAGCAGCGAGGGGAGGAGGTGGAATTCACCCCTCCACTTT. Amino acids: CASSEGRRWNSPLHF.

The chain is built from TRBV11-2 and TRBJ1-1, with D possibly TRBD1 on 5 matching bases. The germline V gene encodes CDR1 SGHAT and CDR2 FQNNGV. The CDR3 is 14 residues long. V shed 1 base and J shed 3 bases, with 9 bases lying between them. CDR3 in amino acids: CASSLGGTYTEAFF. In DNA form, the CDR3 reads TGTGCCAGCAGCTTAGGGGGCACCTACACTGAAGCTTTCTTT.

This sequence joins TRBV10-2 and TRBJ1-1; the D is unclear. CDR3 length: 12 amino acids. V dropped 7 bases and J dropped 7 bases, with 13 bases sitting between them. The germline V gene has CDR1 WSHSY and CDR2 SAAADI. The CDR3: CASMKASLEAFF. The CDR3 coding sequence is TGCGCCAGCATGAAGGCTTCCCTTGAAGCTTTCTTT.

The V and J genes are TRBV2 and TRBJ1-1, with D unresolved. The CDR3 contains 14 residues. Trimming shortened V by 7 bases and J by 3 bases, and 15 bases separated the two germline ends. CDR1 is SNHLY and CDR2 is FYNNEI in the germline V gene. The CDR3, as DNA: TGTGCCAGCACTGGCTTGGCGGGAGACACTGAAGCTTTCTTT. This codes for CASTGLAGDTEAFF.

V usage is TRBV6-5 and J usage is TRBJ1-6; TRBD1 matches 8 bases. Germline V gene data show CDR1 as MNHEY and CDR2 as SVGAGI. After removal of 2 bases from V and 8 bases from J, the junction contained 2 bases not matched to a gene. CDR3 length: 14 residues. The CDR3 loop reads CASSYQGADSPLHF. CDR3 DNA sequence: TGTGCCAGCAGTTACCAGGGGGCAGATTCACCCCTCCACTTT.

The chain carries TRBV2 and TRBJ1-2; 11 nucleotides line up with TRBD1. Unmatched junction bases numbered 6, after V lost 7 bases and J lost 2 bases. This CDR3 has 15 amino acids. Germline-derived CDR1 and CDR2 are SNHLY and FYNNEI. This CDR3 is CASTGWDRGNYGYTF. Here the CDR3 DNA reads TGTGCCAGCACCGGCTGGGACAGGGGGAACTATGGCTACACCTTC.

The chain has TRBV7-2 and TRBJ1-1; D is ambiguous. The CDR3 loop spans 15 amino acids. Germline V gene data show CDR1 as SGHTA and CDR2 as FQGNSA. The V end lost 2 bases, the J end lost 5 bases, and 15 bases lay between the germline ends. The DNA of the CDR3 is TGTGCCAGCAGCTTATACCGCACGGGGAGGACTGAAGCTTTCTTT. Protein: CASSLYRTGRTEAFF.

The J gene is TRBJ1-1, the V gene TRBV6-1; 7 nucleotides match TRBD1. The CDR3 covers 16 residues. Germline lookup yields CDR1 MNHNS and CDR2 SASEGT. The V segment lost 4 bases and the J segment 4 bases; nucleotides outside the gene matches: 12. CDR3 nucleotide sequence: TGTGCCAGCAGTGGTGCCCTCAGGGGGGTGGGCACTGAAGCTTTCTTT. Its protein is CASSGALRGVGTEAFF.

J is TRBJ2-7 and V is TRBV29-1; D gene ambiguous. Germline CDR1 is SQVTM and CDR2 is ANQGSEA. CDR3 size: 14 residues. The ends were cut back, 6 bases at V and 4 bases at J, with 19 bases in the middle. The CDR3 nucleotides read TGCAGCGTATGTTCCCCCGACGACGGTTACGAGCAGTACTTC. This translates into CSVCSPDDGYEQYF.

The chain uses TRBV7-7 and TRBJ2-5, with unresolved D. Trimming removed 3 bases at V and 5 bases at J, with 10 bases between. Per the germline V gene, CDR1 is SSHAT and CDR2 is FNYEAQ (reference sequence). This CDR3 is 13 amino acids long. The CDR3 is CASSFVVGETQYF. The CDR3 nucleotides are TGTGCCAGCAGCTTCGTGGTTGGGGAGACCCAGTACTTC.

The CDR3 nucleotides are TGTGCCAGCAGTAACCCGACTAGAACCTACGAGCAGTACTTC. Translation gives CASSNPTRTYEQYF. The chain carries TRBV6-6 and TRBJ2-7; D might be TRBD2 (6 bases). This CDR3 region has 14 residues. From germline, CDR1 is MNHNY and CDR2 SVGAGI (reference sequence). The ends were cut back, 5 bases at V and 2 bases at J, with 13 bases in the middle.

The chain has TRBV6-5 and TRBJ2-4; D may be TRBD1 (5 bases). Between the trimmed V and J ends, which lost 5 bases and 2 bases, there was a span of 10 bases. Germline V lookup: CDR1 MNHEY, CDR2 SVGAGI. CDR3 length equals 14 residues. CDR3 sequence reads: CASSQGGTKNIQYF. The CDR3 DNA is TGTGCCAGCAGTCAGGGCGGCACCAAAAACATTCAGTACTTC.

The chain is built from TRBV13 and TRBJ2-3, with 9 bases lining up with TRBD2. V gave up 1 base and J gave up 0 bases; unmatched junction bases: 11. Germline V gene sequence: CDR1 PRHDT, CDR2 FYEKMQ (reference sequence). The CDR3 runs 19 residues. In DNA, the CDR3 is TGTGCCAGCAGCTTAGTAGGTAGCGGGAGCCTCGAGAGCACAGATACGCAGTATTTT. This encodes CASSLVGSGSLESTDTQYF.

The V gene is TRBV27, the J gene TRBJ2-1; TRBD2 matches 15 bases. The V gene end was trimmed by 4 bases and the J gene end by 8 bases; junction bases not matched to a gene: 3. In germline, CDR1 is MNHEY, CDR2 SMNVEV (reference sequence). The CDR3 loop spans 15 amino acids. The CDR3 region is CASSWTSGRADEQFF. In DNA, the CDR3 is TGTGCCAGCAGTTGGACTAGCGGGAGGGCCGATGAGCAGTTCTTC.

This rearrangement joins TRBV6-1 to TRBJ2-7, with 8 bases aligning to TRBD1. The CDR3 length is 12 residues. Per germline, CDR1 MNHNS and CDR2 SASEGT. V shed 8 bases and J 3 bases; nucleotides not matched to a gene: 3. The CDR3 DNA follows: TGTGCCAGCTTTACAGGGGGCTACGAGCAGTACTTC. Encoded protein: CASFTGGYEQYF.

The CDR3: CSVARQNTEAFF. The CDR3 bases are TGCAGCGTTGCCAGGCAGAACACTGAAGCTTTCTTT. The chain uses TRBV29-1 and TRBJ1-1; D remains unclear. Germline V lookup: CDR1 SQVTM, CDR2 ANQGSEA. The CDR3 contains 12 residues. Deletions cut 4 bases from V and 1 base from J, with 7 bases between.

This chain joins TRBV13 and TRBJ1-1; D gene uncertain. V shed 8 bases and J shed 5 bases, with 12 bases lying between them. This CDR3 contains 12 residues. The germline V gene encodes CDR1 PRHDT and CDR2 FYEKMQ (reference sequence). This chain's CDR3 is CASRNYLTEAFF. For the CDR3, the DNA is TGTGCCAGCCGTAACTACTTGACTGAAGCTTTCTTT.

This sequence joins TRBV25-1 and TRBJ2-3; D call uncertain. The V gene lost 3 bases and the J gene lost 2 bases, with 6 bases spanning the gap. This CDR3 region has 13 residues. Germline CDR1 is MGHDK and CDR2 is SYGVNS. The CDR3 loop reads CASSDSDTDTQYF. CDR3 sequence (DNA): TGTGCCAGCAGTGACTCTGACACAGATACGCAGTATTTT.